This T cell receptor beta chain was documented in a study of blood T cell repertoires in COVID-19. Study details: Samples of COVID-19 (acute and convalescent) were obtained from the United States, Italy and Spain. From T cells, B-cell-depleted T cells, or PBMCs came the material, which was cDNA or gDNA.

The CDR3 consists of 14 residues. V lost 2 bases and J 0 bases, leaving 7 bases between the germline ends. In germline, CDR1 is SGHTA, CDR2 FQGTGA. Per the original data handling: Estimates of nucleated cell counts were drawn from the amplification of reference gene primers. Produced via immunoSEQ multiplex PCR; TCRdb's table is partial and in-frame only. V, J and clone size derive from that table, while D and trimming were established from the DNA sequence. Counted here are 55,000 to 75,000 clones, about 81% occurring once; the ten biggest clones make up 15% to 18%. This rearrangement joins TRBV7-3 to TRBJ1-2; TRBD1 is a possible D gene (6 bases). This sequence originates from an elderly man with acute or convalescent COVID-19. The specimen sequenced was peripheral blood. This CDR3 is CASSLDRTNYGYTF. The CDR3 nucleotides read TGTGCCAGCAGCTTAGACAGGACTAACTATGGCTACACCTTC.